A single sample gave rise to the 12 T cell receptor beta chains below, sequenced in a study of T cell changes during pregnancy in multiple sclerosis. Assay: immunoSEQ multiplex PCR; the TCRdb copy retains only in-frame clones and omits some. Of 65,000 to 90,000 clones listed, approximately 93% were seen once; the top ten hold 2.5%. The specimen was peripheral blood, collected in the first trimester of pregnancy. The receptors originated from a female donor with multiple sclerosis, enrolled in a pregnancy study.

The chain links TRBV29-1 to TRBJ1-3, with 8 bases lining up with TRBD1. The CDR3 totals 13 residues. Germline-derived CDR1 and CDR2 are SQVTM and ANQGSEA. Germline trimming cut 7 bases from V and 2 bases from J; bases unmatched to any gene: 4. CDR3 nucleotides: TGCAGCGCTCAGGGGGCGCCTGGAAACACCATATATTTT. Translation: CSAQGAPGNTIYF.

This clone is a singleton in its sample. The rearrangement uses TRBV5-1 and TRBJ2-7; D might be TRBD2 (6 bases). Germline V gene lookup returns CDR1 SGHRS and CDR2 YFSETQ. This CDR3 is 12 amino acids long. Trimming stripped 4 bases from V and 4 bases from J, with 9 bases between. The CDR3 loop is CASSKEGYEQYF. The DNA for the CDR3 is TGCGCCAGCAGCAAGGAGGGTTACGAGCAGTACTTC.

CDR3 in DNA: TGTGCCAGCAGCCTCACAGGCTTGGAGACCCAGTACTTC. This encodes CASSLTGLETQYF. The V gene is TRBV13, the J gene TRBJ2-5; TRBD1 might be the D (5 bases). The V gene's germline CDR1 is PRHDT and CDR2 FYEKMQ (reference sequence). The CDR3 sequence is 13 residues long. V shed 5 bases and J shed 5 bases, with 12 bases lying between them.

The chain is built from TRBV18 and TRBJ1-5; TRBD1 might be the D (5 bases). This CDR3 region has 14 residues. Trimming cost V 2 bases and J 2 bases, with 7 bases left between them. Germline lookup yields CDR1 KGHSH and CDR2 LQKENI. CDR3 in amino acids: CASSPTGGNQPQHF. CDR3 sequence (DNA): TGTGCCAGCTCACCAACGGGGGGCAATCAGCCCCAGCATTTT.

The CDR3 region has the DNA TGTGCCAGCAGTCATCTGATTGGACAGGAAGCTTTCTTT. Protein sequence: CASSHLIGQEAFF. V gene TRBV6-6 combines with J gene TRBJ1-1; D is possibly TRBD1 (6 bases). V lost 5 bases and J 8 bases, leaving 15 bases between the germline ends. The CDR3 spans 13 residues. Germline V gene lookup returns CDR1 MNHNY and CDR2 SVGAGI (reference sequence).

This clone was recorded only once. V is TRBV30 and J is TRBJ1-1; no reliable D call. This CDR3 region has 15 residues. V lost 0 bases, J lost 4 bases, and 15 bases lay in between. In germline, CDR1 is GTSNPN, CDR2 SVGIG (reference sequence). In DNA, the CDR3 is TGTGCCTGGAGTGTTCTGGACCCCGGGAGCACTGAAGCTTTCTTT. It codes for CAWSVLDPGSTEAFF.

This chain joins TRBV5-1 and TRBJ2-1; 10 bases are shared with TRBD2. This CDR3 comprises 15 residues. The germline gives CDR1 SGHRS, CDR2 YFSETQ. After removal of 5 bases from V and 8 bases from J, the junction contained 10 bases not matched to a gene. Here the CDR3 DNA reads TGCGCCAGCAGTGCCCTAGCGGGAGTATATTATGAGCAGTTCTTC. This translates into CASSALAGVYYEQFF.

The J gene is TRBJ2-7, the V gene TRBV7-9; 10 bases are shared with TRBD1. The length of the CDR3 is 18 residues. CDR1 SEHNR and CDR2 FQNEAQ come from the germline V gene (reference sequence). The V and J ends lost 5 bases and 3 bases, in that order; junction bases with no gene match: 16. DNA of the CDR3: TGTGCCAGCAGCCCGGGTAGCTGGGGACAGGGGAGTCACTACGAGCAGTACTTC. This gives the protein CASSPGSWGQGSHYEQYF.

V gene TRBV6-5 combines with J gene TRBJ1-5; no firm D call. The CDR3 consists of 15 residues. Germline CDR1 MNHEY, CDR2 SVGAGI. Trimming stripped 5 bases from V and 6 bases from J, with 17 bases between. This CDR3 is CASSINSHIVQPQHF. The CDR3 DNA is TGTGCCAGCAGTATTAATTCTCACATCGTTCAGCCCCAGCATTTT.

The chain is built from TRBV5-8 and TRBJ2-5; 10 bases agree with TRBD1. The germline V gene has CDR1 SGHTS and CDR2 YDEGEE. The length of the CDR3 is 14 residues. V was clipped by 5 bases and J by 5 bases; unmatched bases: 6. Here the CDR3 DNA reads TGTGCCAGCAGAAAGACAGGGGGCAGTGAGACCCAGTACTTC. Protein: CASRKTGGSETQYF.

The CDR3: CASSWTLSGGYEQFF. The CDR3 DNA reads as TGCGCCAGCAGCTGGACTCTTAGCGGGGGGTATGAGCAGTTCTTC. This rearrangement joins TRBV5-1 to TRBJ2-1, with 10 bases that match TRBD2. Losses at the gene ends were 3 bases for V and 8 bases for J; bases not matched to a gene: 8. Germline V CDR1 and CDR2: SGHRS, YFSETQ. This CDR3 region has 15 residues.

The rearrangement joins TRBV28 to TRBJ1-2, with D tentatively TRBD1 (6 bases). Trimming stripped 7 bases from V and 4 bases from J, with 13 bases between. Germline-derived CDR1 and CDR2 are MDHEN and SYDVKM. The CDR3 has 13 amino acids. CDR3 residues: CASIQDSGYGYTF. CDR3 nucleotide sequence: TGTGCCAGCATTCAGGACAGCGGCTATGGCTACACCTTC.